The 5 T cell receptor beta chains presented below share a single source sample, sequenced in a study of CD8 T cells in Susac syndrome. RNA was extracted with the RNeasy kit, and a quantity of roughly 0.45 to 1 ug was reverse transcribed using random hexamers. TCRdb reprocessed the immunoSEQ multiplex PCR reads via MiXCR and lists one record per CDR3 protein. Here the sample spans fewer than 200,000 distinct CDR3 sequences, roughly 92% being singletons. Sample: CD4+ T cells from PBMCs. The receptors here all came from a human donor in good health.

The chain recombines TRBV5-1 with TRBJ2-2, with D perhaps matching TRBD1 (6 bases). V lost 2 bases, J lost 4 bases, and 12 bases lay in between. This CDR3 comprises 15 residues. Germline V gene lookup returns CDR1 SGHRS and CDR2 YFSETQ. The CDR3 DNA reads TGCGCCAGCAGCTTAACAGGGTCGGGCACCGGGGAGCTGTTTTTT. Translated: CASSLTGSGTGELFF.

The chain recombines TRBV5-1 with TRBJ1-1; no clear D. The CDR3 totals 16 residues. Germline V gene sequence: CDR1 SGHRS, CDR2 YFSETQ. V was trimmed by 4 bases and J by 4 bases, leaving 20 bases between them. The CDR3 loop reads CASSHGRLPQGTEAFF. CDR3 coding DNA: TGCGCCAGCAGCCACGGACGACTCCCACAAGGCACTGAAGCTTTCTTT.

This chain joins TRBV24-1 and TRBJ2-5; D is tentatively TRBD1 or TRBD2 (6 bases each). V was trimmed by 4 bases and J by 5 bases, leaving 19 bases between them. Germline V CDR1 and CDR2: KGHDR, SFDVKD. The CDR3 is 16 amino acids. As DNA, the CDR3 is TGTGCCACCAGTGACGCTGCGGGACAAATACATGAGACCCAGTACTTC. Protein product: CATSDAAGQIHETQYF.

The CDR3 protein is CASRGPYYEQYF. The CDR3 nucleotides are TGTGCCAGCAGGGGACCCTACTACGAGCAGTACTTC. The chain recombines TRBV6-1 with TRBJ2-7; the D gene could be TRBD1 or TRBD2 (5 bases each). Trimming stripped 6 bases from V and 3 bases from J, with 9 bases between. Germline-derived CDR1 and CDR2 are MNHNS and SASEGT. The CDR3 totals 12 residues.

This rearrangement joins TRBV3-1 to TRBJ2-2; tentatively, D is TRBD2 (7 bases). There are 16 residues in the CDR3. V lost 1 base and J lost 1, with 10 bases in between. The germline V gene encodes CDR1 LGHDT and CDR2 YNNKEL (reference sequence). DNA for the CDR3: TGTGCCAGCAGCCAAGTCGGGGGGCGGAACACCGGGGAGCTGTTTTTT. The encoded protein is CASSQVGGRNTGELFF.